The clone carrying this TCR beta chain was detected ten times or more. Its antigen remains unknown. This entry is derived from a study of T cell repertoires in cytomegalovirus infection. Study findings and constraints: HLA-C-restricted TCR beta clonotypes specific for CMV led the ex vivo response. Public TCR beta family frequency separated CMV-and-HLA carriers, including in an independent cohort.

The CDR3 has 10 residues. Germline assignment: CDR1 LNHDA and CDR2 SQIVND (reference sequence). The V and J ends lost 6 bases and 4 bases respectively, with 1 base between them. TCRdb recomputed calls from the reads with MiXCR, one row per CDR3 protein. The sample contains under 850,000 distinct CDR3 sequences, 35% to 45% of which appear only once. The sample taken for sequencing was PBMCs. This chain links TRBV19 with TRBJ1-3, with D hard to call. The clonotype originates from a human donor in good health (CMV status not recorded). Some clones in this sample may be carry-over from other donors' samples. The CDR3 sequence: CASRGNTIYF. In DNA, the CDR3 is TGTGCCAGTAGAGGAAACACCATATATTTT.